This TCR beta chain was profiled in a study of T cells expressing NK-cell markers. Study overall: Out of eight donors sequenced, seven tested HCMV-seropositive and the remaining one seronegative.

TCRdb re-called the 5' RACE reads; every CDR3 protein appears as one record, without DNA. The sample yields fewer than 400,000 distinct CDR3 sequences, of which the top ten take up around 10%. Germline CDR1 and CDR2: KGHSH and LQKENI. The CDR3 has 13 amino acids. V usage is TRBV18 and J usage is TRBJ1-2. The material sequenced was blood T cells: a sorted CD56 or NKG2C T cell subset, CD4+ or CD8+ T cells, or bulk PBMC T cells (not recorded which). This sequence was found in a woman between 50 and 59 years old in good health. The CDR3 protein is CASSPQADYGYTF.